This entry concerns a single TCR beta chain. The antigen it recognizes is unknown. There are no base qualities to consult, and no much larger clone falls within one base. The source of the sample is a study of OX40 agonist ivuxolimab in advanced cancers. For context, the study as a whole: Ivuxolimab was a fully human IgG2 agonistic monoclonal antibody targeting the costimulatory receptor OX40 (CD134). Intravenous ivuxolimab was administered to patients every 2 weeks at six dose levels: 0.01, 0.1, 0.3, 1.5, 3 and 10 mg/kg. Peripheral TCRbeta sequencing was intended to test whether TCR sequence diversity was altered and clonal T-cell expansion was caused by ivuxolimab. The paper describes the monotherapy dose-escalation part (N of about 47 patients) of the phase I trial of ivuxolimab. Patients were allowed to have had prior anti-PD-1, anti-PD-L1 or anti-CTLA-4 therapy, and 30% to 40% of the dose-escalation patients had been treated with checkpoint inhibitors. A male proportion of 82.7% and a mean age of around 60 years, ranging from roughly 23 to 80, were recorded for the dose-escalation cohort. Of the approximately 54 patients in dose escalation, 19 had hepatocellular carcinoma, about 15 had melanoma, 9 had renal cell carcinoma and 9 had head and neck cancer. Partial responses were achieved by three dose-escalation patients, of whom one had hepatocellular carcinoma and two had cutaneous melanoma. Broader findings and caveats from the paper: At doses of 0.1 to 3.0 mg/kg, clonal expansion of both CD4+ and CD8+ blood T cells was observed from baseline to week 6. In partial responders in the 0.1-3.0 mg/kg groups, normalized peripheral clonal expansion was found to be among the lowest, especially among CD8+ T cells. Low levels of normalized T-cell clonal expansion were also seen in some patients who did not respond. After ivuxolimab, expanded clones were on average more numerous among CD8+ T cells than among CD4+ T cells. The antigen specificity of the peripheral T cells that underwent clonal expansion was not determined.

For sequencing of the TCRbeta CDR3 region, genomic DNA was extracted from the sorted cells. TCRbeta CDR3 regions were sequenced using the immunoSEQ Assay. Here the immuneACCESS table is served through TCRdb, limited to in-frame sequences with V and J called. Missing clones are a known gap in these copies; in checked studies unresolved V genes cover under half, and the rest lacks a known reason. The sample records roughly 71,000 clones, about 85% of which are singletons. The ten most abundant clones make up roughly 0.9% of the sample. Patients with a history of autoimmune disease or receiving systemic immunosuppression were excluded from the trial. Peripheral blood for TCR sequencing was drawn from every dose cohort at baseline, at cycle 4 day 1 and at cycle 7 day 1. Samples came from an open-label, multicenter, first-in-human phase I dose-escalation trial of ivuxolimab. Adults with locally advanced or metastatic melanoma, renal cell carcinoma, hepatocellular carcinoma or head and neck squamous cell carcinoma were enrolled in the trial. Before TCR sequencing, CD4+ T cells and CD8+ T cells from peripheral blood were sorted into separate populations.

The material sequenced was CD4+ or CD8+ T cells sorted from blood, taken in a trial of the OX40 agonist ivuxolimab. This receptor was identified in an adult with an advanced solid tumor such as melanoma, head and neck, liver or kidney cancer.

The CDR3 region: CASSESRNRVLGEKLFF. The base sequence is TGTGCCAGCAGTGAATCCCGAAACAGGGTACTCGGTGAAAAACTGTTTTTT. The chain couples TRBV6-1 to TRBJ1-4; matching of 6 bases hints at TRBD1 as the D gene. The germline V gene encodes CDR1 MNHNS and CDR2 SASEGT. Spanning cysteine to phenylalanine, the CDR3 consists of 17 amino acids. The sequence is cut down to CDR3 DNA, 51 bases in frame from base 1. Trimming at the junction amounts to 2 bases on V and 7 bases on J, and the germline ends lie 20 bases apart.